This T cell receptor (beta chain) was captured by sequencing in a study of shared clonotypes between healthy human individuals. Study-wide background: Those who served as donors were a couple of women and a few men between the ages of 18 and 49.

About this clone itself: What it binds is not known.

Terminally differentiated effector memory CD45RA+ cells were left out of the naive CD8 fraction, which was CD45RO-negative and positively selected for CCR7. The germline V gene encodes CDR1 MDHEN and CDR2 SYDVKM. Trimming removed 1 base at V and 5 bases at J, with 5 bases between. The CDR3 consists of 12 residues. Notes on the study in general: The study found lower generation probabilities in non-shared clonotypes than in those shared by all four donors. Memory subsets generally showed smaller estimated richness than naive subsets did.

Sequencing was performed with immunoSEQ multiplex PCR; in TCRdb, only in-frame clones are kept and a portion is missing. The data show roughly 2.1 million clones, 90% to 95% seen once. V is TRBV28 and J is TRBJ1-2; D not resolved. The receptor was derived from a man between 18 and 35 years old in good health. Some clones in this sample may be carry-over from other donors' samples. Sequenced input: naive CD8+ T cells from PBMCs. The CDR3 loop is CASSLSPYGYTF. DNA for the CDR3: TGTGCCAGCAGTTTATCGCCATATGGCTACACCTTC.